Described below is a single T cell receptor beta chain sequence and its context. Produced via immunoSEQ multiplex PCR; TCRdb's table is partial and in-frame only. The data show approximately 34,000 clones, approximately 81% seen once. This sample is drawn from a study of OX40 agonist ivuxolimab in advanced cancers. Study summary: Patients in dose escalation had liver, melanoma, kidney or head and neck cancers.

V gave up 3 bases and J gave up 3 bases, with 13 bases separating them. This CDR3 has 15 amino acids. Germline-derived CDR1 and CDR2 are SGDLS and YYNGEE. It was autoimmune disease history or systemic immunosuppression that excluded patients. The specimen was CD4+ or CD8+ T cells sorted from blood, collected in a trial of the OX40 agonist ivuxolimab. This receptor was taken from an adult with an advanced solid tumor such as melanoma, head and neck, liver or kidney cancer. The V gene is TRBV9, the J gene TRBJ2-1; no clear D. DNA of the CDR3: TGTGCCAGCAGCGAAAAGAGTGGATACTACAATGAGCAGTTCTTC. Translating gives CASSEKSGYYNEQFF.